Presented here are 4 T cell receptor beta chains from one specimen sequenced in a study of T-cell memory formation after mild COVID-19. TCRdb reprocessed the 5' RACE reads via MiXCR and lists one record per CDR3 protein. Here the sample spans 470,000 or so distinct CDR3 sequences, around a sixth being singletons. Input material: PBMCs or a T cell subset sorted from them (not recorded which). The receptors stem from an adult woman who had mild COVID-19 (a few samples of this study predate the infection). Cell type and time point are not known.

The sample holds a few counts of this clonotype. The V gene is TRBV30, the J gene TRBJ1-2, with a possible D match to TRBD1 (6 bases). Trimming left V 2 bases short and J 2 bases short, with 9 bases between. CDR1 and CDR2 (germline): GTSNPN, SVGIG (reference sequence). The CDR3 runs to 13 residues. CDR3 DNA: TGTGCCTGGAGTCCCCAGGGGAACTATGGCTACACCTTC. It encodes CAWSPQGNYGYTF.

The chain links TRBV29-1 to TRBJ2-7; D is undetermined. Germline V gene sequence: CDR1 SQVTM, CDR2 ANQGSEA. CDR3 size: 14 residues. The V end was cut by 1 base, the J end by 12 bases, with 22 bases between. As DNA, the CDR3 is TGCAGCGTTGAAGGGCAGATCAGGTCGGGTGTTCGGTACTTC. Protein: CSVEGQIRSGVRYF.

The chain combines TRBV27 with TRBJ2-7; D is unclear. CDR1 MNHEY and CDR2 SMNVEV come from the germline V gene (reference sequence). V dropped 5 bases and J dropped 6 bases, with 20 bases sitting between them. This CDR3 spans 15 amino acids. In nucleotides, the CDR3 is TGTGCCAGCAGTCCCCTTGGCGGATCTTATGGCGAGCAGTACTTC. Its protein product is CASSPLGGSYGEQYF.

This clonotype was recorded a few times. This chain's CDR3 is CATSDLPDSTDTQYF. The CDR3 nucleotides are TGTGCCACCAGTGATTTGCCCGACAGCACAGATACGCAGTATTTT. The rearrangement joins TRBV24-1 to TRBJ2-3; D gene unclear. Deletions cut 0 bases from V and 0 bases from J, with 6 bases between. Germline CDR1 reads KGHDR; CDR2 reads SFDVKD. CDR3 size: 15 residues.